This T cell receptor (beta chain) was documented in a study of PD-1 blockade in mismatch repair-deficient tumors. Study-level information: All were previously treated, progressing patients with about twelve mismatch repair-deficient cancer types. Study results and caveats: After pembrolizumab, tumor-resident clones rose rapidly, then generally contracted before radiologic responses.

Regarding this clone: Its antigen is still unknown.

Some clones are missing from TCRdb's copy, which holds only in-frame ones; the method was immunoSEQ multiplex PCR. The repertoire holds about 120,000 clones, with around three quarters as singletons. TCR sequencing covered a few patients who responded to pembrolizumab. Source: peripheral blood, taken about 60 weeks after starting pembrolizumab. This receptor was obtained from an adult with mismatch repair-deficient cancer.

The CDR3 nucleotides are TGTGCCAGCAGTCTCCGGGACAGCTCCTACGAGCAGTACTTC. It is translated as CASSLRDSSYEQYF. The chain recombines TRBV6-5 with TRBJ2-7; 7 nucleotides agree with TRBD1. The J segment lost 0 bases and the V segment lost 5 bases, leaving 4 bases of the junction unmatched. CDR1 MNHEY and CDR2 SVGAGI come from the germline V gene. The CDR3 consists of 14 residues.